Listed below are T cell receptor beta chains from one sample, sequenced in a study of regulatory dendritic cells for organ transplantation. The method was immunoSEQ multiplex PCR; TCRdb's version includes in-frame clones alone and lacks a portion of them. Altogether 34,000 or so clones are present, about 88% being singletons, with the ten largest covering 0.055% to 0.075%. Sequencing was performed on naive CD4+ T cells from blood. The receptors here all came from a human donor in good health. Both conserved end residues are part of each CDR3. Each record gives: clone size, D gene, V gene, J gene, CDR3 protein, CDR3 DNA. The D gene is left open where the match is weak. The size entry is marked missing in some rows and otherwise reads once, few, many or a size class.

clone_size: NA
d_call: NA
v_call: TRBV28
j_call: TRBJ1-5
cdr3_aa: CASSLAGAGPQPQHF
cdr3_nt: TGTGCCAGCAGCCTGGCCGGTGCAGGGCCTCAGCCCCAGCATTTT

clone_size: NA
d_call: NA
v_call: TRBV19
j_call: TRBJ1-1
cdr3_aa: CASSISRTEAFF
cdr3_nt: TGTGCCAGTAGTATTTCCCGGACTGAAGCTTTCTTT

clone_size: NA
d_call: NA
v_call: TRBV7-3
j_call: TRBJ1-1
cdr3_aa: CASSLQSGMNTEAFF
cdr3_nt: TGTGCCAGCAGCTTACAATCAGGCATGAACACTGAAGCTTTCTTT

clone_size: NA
d_call: NA
v_call: TRBV4-1
j_call: TRBJ2-2
cdr3_aa: CASSQERLTGELFF
cdr3_nt: TGCGCCAGCAGCCAAGAACGGTTGACCGGGGAGCTGTTTTTT

clone_size: NA
d_call: NA
v_call: TRBV6-4
j_call: TRBJ1-1
cdr3_aa: CASTGFPAFF
cdr3_nt: TGTGCCAGCACGGGGTTTCCGGCTTTCTTT

clone_size: NA
d_call: TRBD2
v_call: TRBV19
j_call: TRBJ2-1
cdr3_aa: CASSIGAAGASYNEQFF
cdr3_nt: TGTGCCAGTAGTATAGGTGCAGCGGGGGCCAGTTACAATGAGCAGTTCTTC

clone_size: NA
d_call: TRBD2
v_call: TRBV6-5
j_call: TRBJ2-1
cdr3_aa: CASRETSSSYNEQFF
cdr3_nt: TGTGCCAGCAGAGAGACTAGCAGCTCCTACAATGAGCAGTTCTTC

clone_size: NA
d_call: NA
v_call: TRBV12-5
j_call: TRBJ2-1
cdr3_aa: CASGWDGIF
cdr3_nt: TGTGCTAGTGGTTGGGACGGGATCTTC

clone_size: NA
d_call: NA
v_call: TRBV6-6
j_call: TRBJ2-7
cdr3_aa: CASSYRLSYEQYF
cdr3_nt: TGTGCCAGCTCATACAGGTTAAGTTACGAGCAGTACTTC

clone_size: few
d_call: NA
v_call: TRBV5-4
j_call: TRBJ2-2
cdr3_aa: CASSEGTANTGELFF
cdr3_nt: TGTGCCAGCAGCGAGGGTACAGCGAACACCGGGGAGCTGTTTTTT

clone_size: NA
d_call: NA
v_call: TRBV28
j_call: TRBJ2-1
cdr3_aa: CATINRELSSYNEQFF
cdr3_nt: TGTGCCACCATAAACAGGGAACTGAGCTCCTACAATGAGCAGTTCTTC

clone_size: NA
d_call: TRBD1
v_call: TRBV7-2
j_call: TRBJ1-5
cdr3_aa: CASSLASRDREQKPQHF
cdr3_nt: TGTGCCAGCAGCTTAGCCTCCCGGGACAGGGAACAAAAGCCCCAGCATTTT

clone_size: NA
d_call: TRBD1
v_call: TRBV4-1
j_call: TRBJ1-4
cdr3_aa: CASSQDIGGFGEKLFF
cdr3_nt: TGCGCCAGCAGCCAAGATATAGGGGGCTTTGGTGAAAAACTGTTTTTT

clone_size: NA
d_call: NA
v_call: TRBV9
j_call: TRBJ2-7
cdr3_aa: CASSRSWTLPNEQYF
cdr3_nt: TGTGCCAGCAGTCGTAGCTGGACCTTACCCAACGAGCAGTACTTC

clone_size: once
d_call: NA
v_call: TRBV6-6
j_call: TRBJ2-7
cdr3_aa: CASSEEHSSYEQYF
cdr3_nt: TGTGCCAGCAGCGAGGAACATTCCTCCTACGAGCAGTACTTC

clone_size: NA
d_call: TRBD1
v_call: TRBV19
j_call: TRBJ1-1
cdr3_aa: CASHEGGLRGTEAFF
cdr3_nt: TGTGCCAGCCATGAAGGGGGCCTCAGAGGCACTGAAGCTTTCTTT

clone_size: NA
d_call: TRBD1
v_call: TRBV18
j_call: TRBJ2-3
cdr3_aa: CASSPRKAGQGLRTDTQYF
cdr3_nt: TGTGCCAGCTCACCACGTAAAGCGGGACAGGGCTTACGCACAGATACGCAGTATTTT

clone_size: NA
d_call: NA
v_call: TRBV12-5
j_call: TRBJ2-3
cdr3_aa: CASGLVLDTQYF
cdr3_nt: TGTGCTAGTGGTTTGGTATTGGATACGCAGTATTTT

clone_size: NA
d_call: NA
v_call: TRBV11-3
j_call: TRBJ2-2
cdr3_aa: CASSHDTGELFF
cdr3_nt: TGTGCCAGCAGCCATGACACCGGGGAGCTGTTTTTT

clone_size: once
d_call: TRBD1
v_call: TRBV30
j_call: TRBJ1-4
cdr3_aa: CAWNQGEGEKLFF
cdr3_nt: TGTGCCTGGAATCAGGGGGAAGGGGAAAAACTGTTTTTT

clone_size: NA
d_call: NA
v_call: TRBV4-1
j_call: TRBJ2-2
cdr3_aa: CASSHIREAGELFF
cdr3_nt: TGCGCCAGCAGCCATATCAGGGAGGCCGGGGAGCTGTTTTTT

clone_size: NA
d_call: TRBD1
v_call: TRBV5-4
j_call: TRBJ2-7
cdr3_aa: CASSRGQGAPYEQYF
cdr3_nt: TGTGCCAGCAGCCGCGGACAGGGGGCACCCTACGAGCAGTACTTC

clone_size: NA
d_call: TRBD1
v_call: TRBV11-2
j_call: TRBJ1-2
cdr3_aa: CASSPNSGQGNYGYTF
cdr3_nt: TGTGCCAGCAGCCCGAACTCGGGACAGGGGAACTATGGCTACACCTTC

clone_size: once
d_call: NA
v_call: TRBV6-5
j_call: TRBJ1-5
cdr3_aa: CAMSSRVWESQPQHF
cdr3_nt: TGTGCCATGTCATCTCGGGTTTGGGAGAGTCAGCCCCAGCATTTT

clone_size: NA
d_call: TRBD1
v_call: TRBV6-5
j_call: TRBJ1-5
cdr3_aa: CASRSGQINQPQHF
cdr3_nt: TGTGCCAGCAGATCGGGACAGATAAATCAGCCCCAGCATTTT

clone_size: NA
d_call: NA
v_call: TRBV6-5
j_call: TRBJ2-1
cdr3_aa: CASSQDRSSYNEQFF
cdr3_nt: TGTGCCAGCAGCCAGGACCGGAGCTCCTACAATGAGCAGTTCTTC

clone_size: NA
d_call: TRBD2
v_call: TRBV4-3
j_call: TRBJ2-7
cdr3_aa: CASSQDPLAGGPYEQYF
cdr3_nt: TGCGCCAGCAGCCAAGACCCTCTAGCGGGAGGTCCCTACGAGCAGTACTTC

clone_size: NA
d_call: TRBD1
v_call: TRBV27
j_call: TRBJ1-2
cdr3_aa: CASSLLDRGRNYGYTF
cdr3_nt: TGTGCCAGCAGTTTATTAGACAGGGGGCGAAACTATGGCTACACCTTC

clone_size: NA
d_call: NA
v_call: TRBV28
j_call: TRBJ1-5
cdr3_aa: CASSFYYSNQPQHF
cdr3_nt: TGTGCCAGCAGTTTTTATTATAGCAATCAGCCCCAGCATTTT

clone_size: few
d_call: NA
v_call: TRBV7-7
j_call: TRBJ1-1
cdr3_aa: CASSLSRNTEAFF
cdr3_nt: TGTGCTAGCAGCTTATCACGGAACACTGAAGCTTTCTTT

clone_size: NA
d_call: NA
v_call: TRBV21-1
j_call: TRBJ2-7
cdr3_aa: CASSNSDTGARGPKPYEQYF
cdr3_nt: TGTGCCAGCAGCAACTCGGATACAGGGGCCCGGGGACCGAAACCCTACGAGCAGTACTTC

clone_size: NA
d_call: NA
v_call: TRBV21-1
j_call: TRBJ2-1
cdr3_aa: CASSKSAWTSGREYNEQFF
cdr3_nt: TGTGCCAGCAGCAAGTCCGCTTGGACTAGCGGGAGGGAGTACAATGAGCAGTTCTTC

clone_size: once
d_call: TRBD2
v_call: TRBV7-2
j_call: TRBJ2-5
cdr3_aa: CASSPLAGRRETQYF
cdr3_nt: TGTGCCAGCAGCCCGCTAGCGGGGAGGCGAGAGACCCAGTACTTC

clone_size: NA
d_call: NA
v_call: TRBV6-5
j_call: TRBJ2-7
cdr3_aa: CASSYSRQAHYEQYF
cdr3_nt: TGTGCCAGCAGTTACTCCAGACAGGCACACTACGAGCAGTACTTC

clone_size: NA
d_call: NA
v_call: TRBV18
j_call: TRBJ1-2
cdr3_aa: CASSPGYGYTF
cdr3_nt: TGTGCCAGCTCACCGGGGTATGGCTACACCTTC

clone_size: NA
d_call: TRBD2
v_call: TRBV5-1
j_call: TRBJ2-3
cdr3_aa: CASSLREAADTQYF
cdr3_nt: TGCGCCAGCAGCTTACGGGAGGCGGCAGATACGCAGTATTTT

clone_size: NA
d_call: NA
v_call: TRBV5-1
j_call: TRBJ2-7
cdr3_aa: CASRTHSSYEQYF
cdr3_nt: TGCGCCAGCAGAACCCATTCATCCTACGAGCAGTACTTC

clone_size: NA
d_call: NA
v_call: TRBV2
j_call: TRBJ2-1
cdr3_aa: CASRGFYNEQFF
cdr3_nt: TGTGCCAGCAGGGGGTTCTACAATGAGCAGTTCTTC

clone_size: NA
d_call: NA
v_call: TRBV15
j_call: TRBJ1-1
cdr3_aa: CATSPQPPEREAFF
cdr3_nt: TGTGCCACCAGCCCCCAACCCCCGGAGCGTGAAGCTTTCTTT

clone_size: NA
d_call: NA
v_call: TRBV9
j_call: TRBJ1-5
cdr3_aa: CASSAEGYQPQHF
cdr3_nt: TGTGCCAGCAGCGCCGAGGGGTATCAGCCCCAGCATTTT

clone_size: once
d_call: TRBD2
v_call: TRBV19
j_call: TRBJ2-1
cdr3_aa: CASSDSGGAPFYEQFF
cdr3_nt: TGTGCCAGTAGTGATAGCGGGGGGGCTCCCTTCTATGAGCAGTTCTTC

clone_size: NA
d_call: NA
v_call: TRBV10-2
j_call: TRBJ1-2
cdr3_aa: CASSERVGLRVSNYGYTF
cdr3_nt: TGCGCCAGCAGTGAACGAGTCGGTCTAAGAGTATCGAACTATGGCTACACCTTC

clone_size: once
d_call: TRBD1
v_call: TRBV18
j_call: TRBJ2-4
cdr3_aa: CASSPSDRGIQYF
cdr3_nt: TGTGCCAGCTCACCATCGGACAGGGGGATTCAGTACTTC

clone_size: NA
d_call: TRBD1
v_call: TRBV7-9
j_call: TRBJ2-1
cdr3_aa: CASSLDRGRYNEQFF
cdr3_nt: TGTGCCAGCAGCCTAGACAGGGGGCGATACAATGAGCAGTTCTTC

clone_size: NA
d_call: NA
v_call: TRBV7-2
j_call: TRBJ2-1
cdr3_aa: CASSPRTTYNEQFF
cdr3_nt: TGTGCCAGCAGCCCCCGGACTACATACAATGAGCAGTTCTTC

clone_size: NA
d_call: TRBD2
v_call: TRBV5-1
j_call: TRBJ2-3
cdr3_aa: CASSSTSGGPDTQYF
cdr3_nt: TGCGCCAGCAGCTCGACTAGCGGGGGGCCAGATACGCAGTATTTT

clone_size: NA
d_call: NA
v_call: TRBV29-1
j_call: TRBJ1-2
cdr3_aa: CSVSKARTGEYTF
cdr3_nt: TGCAGCGTCTCCAAGGCTCGGACCGGCGAGTACACCTTC

clone_size: NA
d_call: NA
v_call: TRBV27
j_call: TRBJ2-7
cdr3_aa: CASTSPRAGKNEQYF
cdr3_nt: TGTGCCAGCACCTCGCCCCGAGCGGGTAAGAACGAGCAGTACTTC

clone_size: NA
d_call: NA
v_call: TRBV28
j_call: TRBJ1-5
cdr3_aa: CASSLPPWTQHF
cdr3_nt: TGTGCCAGCAGTTTACCCCCCTGGACCCAGCATTTT

clone_size: NA
d_call: NA
v_call: TRBV6-5
j_call: TRBJ1-4
cdr3_aa: CASSYSRGLNEKLFF
cdr3_nt: TGTGCCAGCAGTTACTCGCGGGGGCTGAATGAAAAACTGTTTTTT